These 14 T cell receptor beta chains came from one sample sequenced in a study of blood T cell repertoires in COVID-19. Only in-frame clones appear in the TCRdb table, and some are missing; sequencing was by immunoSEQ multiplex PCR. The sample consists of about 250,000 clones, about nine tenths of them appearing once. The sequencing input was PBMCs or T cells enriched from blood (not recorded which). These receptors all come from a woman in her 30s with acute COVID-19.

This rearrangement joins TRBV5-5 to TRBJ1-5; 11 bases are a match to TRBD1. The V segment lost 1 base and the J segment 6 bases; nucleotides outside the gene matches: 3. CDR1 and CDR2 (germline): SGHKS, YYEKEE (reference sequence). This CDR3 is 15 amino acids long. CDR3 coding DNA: TGTGCCAGCAGCTTGACGGACAGGGGGCGTCAGCCCCAGCATTTT. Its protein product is CASSLTDRGRQPQHF.

In nucleotides, the CDR3 is TGTGCCAGCGGCAGTTCCCTGACAGGGATCACAGATACGCAGTATTTT. This translates into CASGSSLTGITDTQYF. The chain couples TRBV28 to TRBJ2-3; 7 bases fit TRBD1. The CDR3 runs 16 residues. Germline assignment: CDR1 MDHEN and CDR2 SYDVKM. The V and J ends lost 8 bases and 2 bases, in that order; junction bases with no gene match: 13.

The DNA for the CDR3 is TGTGCCAGCAGTTACTCTTCCGGGACAACTGAAGCTTTCTTT. This codes for CASSYSSGTTEAFF. The chain joins TRBV6-5 to TRBJ1-1, with D tentatively TRBD1 (6 bases). CDR1 and CDR2 from the germline V gene are MNHEY and SVGAGI. Trimming cost V 0 bases and J 5 bases, with 10 bases left between them. The CDR3 has 14 residues.

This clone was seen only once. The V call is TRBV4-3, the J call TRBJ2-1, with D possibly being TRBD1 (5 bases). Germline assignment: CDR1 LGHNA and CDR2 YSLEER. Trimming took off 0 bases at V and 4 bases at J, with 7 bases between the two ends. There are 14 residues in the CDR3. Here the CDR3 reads CASSQDREYNEQFF. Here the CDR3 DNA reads TGCGCCAGCAGCCAAGACAGGGAATACAATGAGCAGTTCTTC.

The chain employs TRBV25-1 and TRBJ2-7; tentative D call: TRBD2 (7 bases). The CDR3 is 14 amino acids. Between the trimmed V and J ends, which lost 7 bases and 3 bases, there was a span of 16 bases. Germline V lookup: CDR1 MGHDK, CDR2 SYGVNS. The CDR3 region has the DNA TGTGCCAGCAATCCGGGGGGCTCGAGCTACGAGCAGTACTTC. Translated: CASNPGGSSYEQYF.

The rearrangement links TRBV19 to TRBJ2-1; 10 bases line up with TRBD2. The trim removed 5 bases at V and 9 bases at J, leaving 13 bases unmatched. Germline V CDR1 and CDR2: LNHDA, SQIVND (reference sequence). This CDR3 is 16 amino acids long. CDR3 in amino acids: CASSALAGGEVVEQFF. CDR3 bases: TGTGCCAGTAGTGCCTTAGCGGGGGGTGAGGTCGTTGAGCAGTTCTTC. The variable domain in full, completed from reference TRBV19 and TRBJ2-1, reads DGGITQSPKYLFRKEGQNVTLSCEQNLNHDAMYWYRQDPGQGLRLIYYSQIVNDFQKGDIAEGYSVSREKKESFPLTVTSAQKNPTAFYLCASSALAGGEVVEQFFGPGTRLTVL.

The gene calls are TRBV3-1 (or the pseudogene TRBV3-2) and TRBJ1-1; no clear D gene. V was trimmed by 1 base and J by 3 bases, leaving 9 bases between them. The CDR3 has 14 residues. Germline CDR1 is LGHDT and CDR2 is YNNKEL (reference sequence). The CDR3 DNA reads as TGTGCCAGCAGCCAAGGTCCCGGGGACACTGAAGCTTTCTTT. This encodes CASSQGPGDTEAFF.

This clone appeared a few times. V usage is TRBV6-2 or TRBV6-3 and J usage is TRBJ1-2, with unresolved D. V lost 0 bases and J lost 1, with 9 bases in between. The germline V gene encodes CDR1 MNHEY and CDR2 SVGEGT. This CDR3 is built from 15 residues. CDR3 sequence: CASSYSPLINYGYTF. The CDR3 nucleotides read TGTGCCAGCAGTTACTCGCCACTCATTAACTATGGCTACACCTTC.

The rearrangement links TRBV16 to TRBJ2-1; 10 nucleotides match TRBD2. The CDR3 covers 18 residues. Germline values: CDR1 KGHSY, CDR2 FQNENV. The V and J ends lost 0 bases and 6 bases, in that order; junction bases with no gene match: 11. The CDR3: CASSQSRSGRARGNEQFF. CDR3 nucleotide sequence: TGTGCCAGCAGCCAATCGAGAAGCGGGAGGGCCCGGGGCAATGAGCAGTTCTTC.

The DNA for the CDR3 is TGCGCCAGCAGCCAAGAGAACACGGCAGGGTATGGCTACACCTTC. Amino acids: CASSQENTAGYGYTF. The chain recombines TRBV4-1 with TRBJ1-2; perhaps TRBD1 as D (5 bases). V was shortened by 0 bases and J by 5 bases, with 13 bases between the two germline ends. In germline, CDR1 is MGHRA, CDR2 YSYEKL. The CDR3 loop spans 15 amino acids.

The CDR3 sequence is CASTKFVTDTQYF. The CDR3 DNA is TGTGCCAGCACTAAATTTGTAACAGATACGCAGTATTTT. This chain links TRBV2 with TRBJ2-3; no clear D gene. V lost 7 bases, J lost 3 bases, and 11 bases lay in between. Germline V gives CDR1 SNHLY, CDR2 FYNNEI. The CDR3 sequence is 13 residues long.

CDR3 residues: CASSVGGSSYEQYF. The CDR3 DNA reads as TGTGCCAGCAGCGTAGGCGGTTCATCCTACGAGCAGTACTTC. The chain has TRBV9 and TRBJ2-7; D remains unclear. CDR1 SGDLS and CDR2 YYNGEE come from the germline V gene. V was shortened by 0 bases and J by 1 base, with 8 bases between the two germline ends. There are 14 residues in the CDR3.

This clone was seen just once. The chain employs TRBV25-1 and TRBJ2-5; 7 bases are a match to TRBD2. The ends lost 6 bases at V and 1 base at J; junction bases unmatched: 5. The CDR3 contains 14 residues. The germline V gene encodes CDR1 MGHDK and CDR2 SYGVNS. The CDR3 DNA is TGTGCCAGCAGCGTGGCGGGAGTCCAAGAGACCCAGTACTTC. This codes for CASSVAGVQETQYF.

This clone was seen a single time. The CDR3 spells CASSSDYFYEQYF. The CDR3, as DNA: TGTGCCAGCAGCTCGGACTATTTTTACGAGCAGTACTTC. The rearrangement links TRBV7-2 to TRBJ2-7; TRBD2 might be the D (6 bases). Germline V gives CDR1 SGHTA, CDR2 FQGNSA. The CDR3 extends over 13 amino acids. V lost 4 bases to trimming and J lost 4 bases, with 11 bases between them.